The 30 T cell receptor beta chains listed next were all sequenced from one sample in a study of identifying expanded T cells in peripheral blood (dated by TCRdb to the late 2010s). Library preparation employed the immunoSEQ multiplex PCR assay. TCRdb mirrors the immuneACCESS table, restricted to in-frame sequences. Some clones are absent from its copies; in checked studies, under half trace to an unresolved V gene, and the reason for the others is unknown. The table for this sample lists about 82,000 clones; approximately 90% of them were counted only once. The ten most abundant clones make up around 7% of the sample. The sequenced material came from blood. The receptors were gathered from a person aged 18 to 75 in good health.

A single count supports this clone. This chain uses TRBV18 with TRBJ1-1, with D possibly TRBD1 on 5 matching bases. Trimming took off 4 bases at V and 2 bases at J, with 11 bases between the two ends. The CDR3 has 14 amino acids. Germline-derived CDR1 and CDR2 are KGHSH and LQKENI. For the CDR3, the DNA is TGTGCCAGCTCACAACAGGATGTTAACACTGAAGCTTTCTTT. This translates into CASSQQDVNTEAFF.

V is TRBV19 and J is TRBJ1-5, with D possibly being TRBD1 (6 bases). The germline gives CDR1 LNHDA, CDR2 SQIVND (reference sequence). This CDR3 has 16 residues. The V end lost 3 bases, the J end lost 7 bases, and 19 bases lay between the germline ends. The CDR3 spells CASSISVLRGTQPQHF. The CDR3 bases are TGTGCCAGTAGTATCTCGGTATTAAGGGGGACCCAGCCCCAGCATTTT.

The rearrangement uses TRBV7-7 and TRBJ1-1, with D unclear. Germline CDR1 reads SSHAT; CDR2 reads FNYEAQ (reference sequence). The CDR3 extends over 13 amino acids. Deletions cut 5 bases from V and 7 bases from J, with 14 bases between. CDR3 bases: TGTGCCAGCAGCCCTAGTCGAGTCGGTGAAGCTTTCTTT. Residues: CASSPSRVGEAFF.

The chain links TRBV18 to TRBJ2-1, with 10 bases fitting TRBD2. J lost 1 base, V lost 2 bases, and 5 bases had no gene match. Germline values: CDR1 KGHSH, CDR2 LQKENI. CDR3 length equals 17 residues. CDR3 sequence reads: CASSPKLAGMSYNEQFF. As DNA, the CDR3 is TGTGCCAGCTCACCAAAACTAGCGGGAATGTCCTACAATGAGCAGTTCTTC.

The V and J genes are TRBV18 and TRBJ2-6, with a weak D call TRBD2 (6 bases). Trimming took off 6 bases at V and 2 bases at J, with 14 bases between the two ends. CDR1 is KGHSH, CDR2 LQKENI, per germline. CDR3 length: 16 residues. The CDR3 bases are TGTGCCAGCTCCCGCGGGTGGGAGGCTGGGGCCAACGTCCTGACTTTC. This codes for CASSRGWEAGANVLTF.

The V call is TRBV7-6, the J call TRBJ2-7, with TRBD1 identical over 8 bases. The CDR3 loop spans 14 amino acids. Germline CDR1 reads SGHVS; CDR2 reads FNYEAQ. V was clipped by 5 bases and J by 5 bases; unmatched bases: 8. CDR3 sequence: CASSLDRGWDEQYF. CDR3 in DNA: TGTGCCAGCAGCCTAGACAGGGGATGGGACGAGCAGTACTTC.

The chain links TRBV30 to TRBJ2-1; 9 bases agree with TRBD1. The CDR3 is 16 residues long. V gave up 2 bases and J gave up 4 bases; unmatched junction bases: 9. CDR1 and CDR2 from the germline V gene are GTSNPN and SVGIG (reference sequence). The CDR3: CAWSLGQGQGYNEQFF. In DNA, the CDR3 is TGTGCCTGGAGTCTTGGGCAGGGACAGGGTTACAATGAGCAGTTCTTC.

The V call is TRBV7-3, the J call TRBJ2-1; 8 nucleotides line up with TRBD2. V lost 5 bases and J lost 0; bases outside the gene matches: 6. Germline V gives CDR1 SGHTA, CDR2 FQGTGA. The CDR3 consists of 16 residues. CDR3 loop: CASSMSGGSSYNEQFF. The DNA of the CDR3 is TGTGCCAGCAGCATGAGCGGGGGAAGCTCCTACAATGAGCAGTTCTTC.

The rearrangement joins TRBV25-1 to TRBJ1-5; tentatively, D is TRBD1 (6 bases). The CDR3 sequence is 15 residues long. Germline V CDR1 and CDR2: MGHDK, SYGVNS. The V gene lost 7 bases and the J gene lost 3 bases, with 16 bases spanning the gap. The CDR3 loop is CASTPGVVINQPQHF. The CDR3 coding sequence is TGTGCCAGCACCCCAGGGGTTGTGATCAATCAGCCCCAGCATTTT. The full variable domain, its missing parts supplied by reference TRBV25-1 and TRBJ1-5, is EADIYQTPRYLVIGTGKKITLECSQTMGHDKMYWYQQDPGMELHLIHYSYGVNSTEKGDLSSESTVSRIRTEHFPLTLESARPSHTSQYLCASTPGVVINQPQHFGDGTRLSIL.

The chain links TRBV10-3 to TRBJ2-7; 8 bases line up with TRBD2. CDR3 length: 13 amino acids. Trimming took 4 bases from V and 8 from J; bases not matched to a gene: 7. Germline CDR1 ENHRY, CDR2 SYGVKD. DNA of the CDR3: TGTGCCATCAGTGTTGCGGGGGGCCCCAAGCAGTACTTC. The encoded protein is CAISVAGGPKQYF.

The chain employs TRBV11-1 and TRBJ2-7; the D is unclear. The CDR3 is 13 residues long. Germline V gene sequence: CDR1 SGHAT, CDR2 FQDESV (reference sequence). With 2 bases removed from V and 5 bases from J, the gap between germline ends came to 10 bases. The CDR3 region has the DNA TGTGCCAGCAGCTTAAATGGTGGCCACGAGCAGTACTTC. Residues: CASSLNGGHEQYF.

The CDR3 coding sequence is TGTGCCAGCAGTTACTCAAGCGGGGGGCGAAACTATGGCTACACCTTC. Protein: CASSYSSGGRNYGYTF. The gene calls are TRBV6-5 and TRBJ1-2; a weak D match, TRBD1 (6 bases). Germline V gives CDR1 MNHEY, CDR2 SVGAGI. V was clipped by 0 bases and J by 2 bases, with 13 bases between them. This CDR3 is built from 16 residues.

V and J are TRBV19 and TRBJ2-1, with a tentative D call TRBD2 (5 bases). The V gene's germline CDR1 is LNHDA and CDR2 SQIVND (reference sequence). This CDR3 is 13 amino acids long. V was shortened by 6 bases and J by 3 bases, with 9 bases between the two germline ends. In DNA form, the CDR3 reads TGTGCCAGTAGCTTGGGGAGCTACAATGAGCAGTTCTTC. Protein sequence: CASSLGSYNEQFF.

This clone was seen a handful of times. V and J are TRBV4-1 and TRBJ1-2; D might be TRBD1 (5 bases). Trimming pared 4 bases from V and 8 bases from J, leaving 17 bases between. The CDR3 is 14 amino acids. Germline V lookup: CDR1 MGHRA, CDR2 YSYEKL. CDR3 coding DNA: TGCGCCAGCAGCCCATCCGGGACGGCGGACGGCTACACCTTC. Translating it yields CASSPSGTADGYTF.

The gene calls are TRBV18 and TRBJ2-4; a possible D gene is TRBD1 (6 bases). The V and J ends lost 5 bases and 8 bases respectively, with 13 bases between them. The CDR3 is 13 residues long. Germline V gene lookup returns CDR1 KGHSH and CDR2 LQKENI. The CDR3 sequence: CASSYGQGHIQYF. CDR3 sequence (DNA): TGTGCCAGCTCATACGGGCAGGGGCACATTCAGTACTTC.

V usage is TRBV7-2 and J usage is TRBJ1-1, with D unresolved. The CDR3 length is 14 residues. V lost 5 bases, J lost 0 bases, and 10 bases lay in between. Germline V gene lookup returns CDR1 SGHTA and CDR2 FQGNSA. The CDR3 DNA sequence: TGTGCCAGCAGCCCAGGACGGATGAACACTGAAGCTTTCTTT. Its translation: CASSPGRMNTEAFF.

V is TRBV7-3 and J is TRBJ2-1; 10 positions match TRBD2. Unmatched junction bases numbered 12, after V lost 5 bases and J lost 8 bases. Germline V gene lookup returns CDR1 SGHTA and CDR2 FQGTGA. The CDR3 has 16 residues. The CDR3 DNA reads TGTGCCAGCAGCCCGGTCTTAGCGGGAGGTTACGATGAGCAGTTCTTC. It is translated as CASSPVLAGGYDEQFF. The variable domain in full, completed from reference TRBV7-3 and TRBJ2-1, reads GAGVSQTPSNKVTEKGKYVELRCDPISGHTALYWYRQSLGQGPEFLIYFQGTGAADDSGLPNDRFFAVRPEGSVSTLKIQRTERGDSAVYLCASSPVLAGGYDEQFFGPGTRLTVL.

The chain joins TRBV5-1 to TRBJ1-2; TRBD1 agrees at 9 bases. In germline, CDR1 is SGHRS, CDR2 YFSETQ. Trimming took 4 bases from V and 3 from J; bases not matched to a gene: 4. This CDR3 is built from 14 residues. Written as DNA, the CDR3 is TGCGCCAGCAGCACGGACAGGGGCTACTATGGCTACACCTTC. It encodes CASSTDRGYYGYTF.

The chain employs TRBV4-1 and TRBJ2-1; 7 bases are shared with TRBD2. Losses at the gene ends were 4 bases for V and 1 base for J; bases not matched to a gene: 7. Germline values: CDR1 MGHRA, CDR2 YSYEKL. The CDR3 contains 16 residues. CDR3 residues: CASSLPPSGSYNEQFF. The CDR3 DNA reads TGCGCCAGCAGCCTACCCCCTAGCGGTTCCTACAATGAGCAGTTCTTC.

The chain is built from TRBV7-3 and TRBJ1-4; possible D gene TRBD1, 5 bases. The germline V and J ends were trimmed by 6 bases and 7 bases, with 12 bases remaining between them. The CDR3 sequence is 13 residues long. CDR1 SGHTA and CDR2 FQGTGA come from the germline V gene. Here the CDR3 DNA reads TGTGCCAGCAGTTACGGGGCAGGTGAAAAACTGTTTTTT. Protein sequence: CASSYGAGEKLFF.

The chain couples TRBV5-1 to TRBJ1-1; D may be TRBD1 (6 bases). The CDR3 consists of 15 residues. Per the germline V gene, CDR1 is SGHRS and CDR2 is YFSETQ. The V and J ends lost 5 bases and 4 bases respectively, with 18 bases between them. CDR3 in DNA: TGCGCCAGCAGAATATACAGGGCGTCGGGCACTGAAGCTTTCTTT. Translating it yields CASRIYRASGTEAFF.

V gene TRBV6-1 combines with J gene TRBJ2-1, with D possibly TRBD2 on 5 matching bases. Germline V gene data show CDR1 as MNHNS and CDR2 as SASEGT. V was trimmed by 2 bases and J by 1 base, leaving 9 bases between them. The CDR3 spans 15 residues. The CDR3 here is CASSEPGDSYNEQFF. CDR3 coding DNA: TGTGCCAGCAGTGAACCCGGGGATTCCTACAATGAGCAGTTCTTC.

The chain joins TRBV19 to TRBJ1-5; D may be TRBD1 (5 bases). Germline loops: CDR1 LNHDA, CDR2 SQIVND (reference sequence). Deletions cut 5 bases from V and 7 bases from J, with 15 bases between. The CDR3 covers 14 residues. CDR3: CASSFVGRDQPQHF. CDR3 sequence (DNA): TGTGCCAGTAGTTTTGTTGGCAGGGACCAGCCCCAGCATTTT.

This rearrangement joins TRBV7-3 to TRBJ2-7; 9 bases agree with TRBD1. The V segment lost 4 bases and the J segment 3 bases; nucleotides outside the gene matches: 1. This CDR3 contains 13 residues. Germline-derived CDR1 and CDR2 are SGHTA and FQGTGA. CDR3 DNA: TGTGCCAGCAGCTCGGACAGGGGCTACGAGCAGTACTTC. This sequence encodes CASSSDRGYEQYF.

The chain couples TRBV4-1 to TRBJ2-1; TRBD2 agrees at 7 bases. Germline V gives CDR1 MGHRA, CDR2 YSYEKL. Trimming cost V 0 bases and J 8 bases; bases outside gene matches: 13. The CDR3 is 17 amino acids. Written as DNA, the CDR3 is TGCGCCAGCAGCCAAGATATCGCGGCGGCGGGAGAGGATGAGCAGTTCTTC. It translates to CASSQDIAAAGEDEQFF.

The J gene is TRBJ2-3, the V gene TRBV15, with D perhaps matching TRBD2 (7 bases). V lost 3 bases, J lost 5 bases, and 15 bases lay in between. Germline values: CDR1 LNHNV, CDR2 YYDKDF (reference sequence). The length of the CDR3 is 15 residues. In DNA, the CDR3 is TGTGCCACCAGCAGGAGCGGGGCAGGGGTAGATACGCAGTATTTT. Translation gives CATSRSGAGVDTQYF.

J is TRBJ2-1 and V is TRBV7-9; no clear D. The germline V gene has CDR1 SEHNR and CDR2 FQNEAQ (reference sequence). This CDR3 is 17 amino acids long. With 4 bases removed from V and 0 bases from J, the gap between germline ends came to 16 bases. CDR3 in DNA: TGTGCCAGCAGCTCATTAGGGCTCACCCTCTCCTACAATGAGCAGTTCTTC. As protein: CASSSLGLTLSYNEQFF.

The rearrangement uses TRBV21-1 and TRBJ1-1. TRBV21-1 is annotated as a pseudogene. The CDR3 contains 14 residues. The CDR3 loop reads CASSPLSGNTEAFF. The DNA of the CDR3 is TGTGCCAGCAGCCCATTATCGGGGAACACTGAAGCTTTCTTT.

This chain joins TRBV13 and TRBJ2-4; D not resolved. Germline V CDR1 and CDR2: PRHDT, FYEKMQ (reference sequence). There are 13 residues in the CDR3. V lost 2 bases, J lost 4 bases, and 6 bases lay in between. In DNA form, the CDR3 reads TGTGCCAGCAGCTTAACCCTTAAAAACATTCAGTACTTC. The encoded protein is CASSLTLKNIQYF.

The chain couples TRBV2 to TRBJ2-5; D is undetermined. This CDR3 is built from 14 residues. Trimming shortened V by 3 bases and J by 1 base, and 9 bases separated the two germline ends. Germline V gene data show CDR1 as SNHLY and CDR2 as FYNNEI. The CDR3 is CASSEGGPQETQYF. The CDR3 DNA sequence: TGTGCCAGCAGTGAGGGTGGCCCCCAAGAGACCCAGTACTTC.